The 9 T cell receptor beta chains listed next were all sequenced from one sample in a study of cytomegalovirus exposure and HLA in healthy donors. This PCR relied on a set of 60 Vbeta primers and 13 Jbeta primers. Method: immunoSEQ multiplex PCR; TCRdb's copy keeps in-frame clones and lacks some. The sample totals around 100,000 clones. Specimen: PBMCs. The receptors here all came from a man aged 45-65 years in good health and CMV-seronegative.

The rearrangement joins TRBV5-4 to TRBJ2-2; D possibly corresponds to TRBD2 (5 bases). Germline CDR1 reads SGHNT; CDR2 reads YYREEE (reference sequence). The CDR3 has 15 amino acids. V was pared by 4 bases and J by 0 bases, with 10 bases between. The chain's CDR3 is CASSTTKTNTGELFF. CDR3 bases: TGTGCCAGCAGCACGACTAAAACGAACACCGGGGAGCTGTTTTTT.

The chain recombines TRBV18 with TRBJ2-7; 7 positions match TRBD1. Germline V gene lookup returns CDR1 KGHSH and CDR2 LQKENI. J gave up 3 bases and V 2 bases, and 1 base lay outside the gene matches. This CDR3 is built from 13 residues. DNA of the CDR3: TGTGCCAGCTCACCAGACAGGGTCTACGAGCAGTACTTC. This sequence encodes CASSPDRVYEQYF. Filled out from reference TRBV18 and TRBJ2-7, the complete variable domain reads NAGVMQNPRHLVRRRGQEARLRCSPMKGHSHVYWYRQLPEEGLKFMVYLQKENIIDESGMPKERFSAEFPKEGPSILRIQQVVRGDSAAYFCASSPDRVYEQYFGPGTRLTVT.

The chain carries TRBV7-6 and TRBJ2-1; possibly TRBD2 for D (6 bases). The CDR3 runs to 16 residues. Deletions cut 0 bases from V and 4 bases from J, with 13 bases between. CDR1 and CDR2 (germline): SGHVS, FNYEAQ. The DNA for the CDR3 is TGTGCCAGCAGCTTAGCGCTAGGACTAAATTACAATGAGCAGTTCTTC. Its translation: CASSLALGLNYNEQFF.

The chain couples TRBV7-2 to TRBJ2-1; no definite D call. The CDR3 is 11 amino acids. Germline lookup yields CDR1 SGHTA and CDR2 FQGNSA. V was clipped by 5 bases and J by 5 bases, with 4 bases between them. This CDR3 reads CASSLHNEQFF. In nucleotides, the CDR3 is TGTGCCAGCAGCCTACACAATGAGCAGTTCTTC.

The chain links TRBV4-3 to TRBJ2-5, with D tentatively TRBD2 (6 bases). The closer fit of TRBJ2-7 to the DNA end suggests the J call may be wrong. This CDR3 has 15 amino acids. Germline CDR1 LGHNA, CDR2 YSLEER. CDR3 protein: CASSQPGDPPYEQYF. The CDR3 region has the DNA TGCGCCAGCAGCCAGCCGGGGGACCCACCCTACGAGCAGTACTTC.

This chain uses TRBV5-4 with TRBJ2-5, with unresolved D. This CDR3 comprises 13 residues. Germline CDR1 SGHNT, CDR2 YYREEE (reference sequence). The germline V and J ends were trimmed by 0 bases and 3 bases, with 6 bases remaining between them. The CDR3 region has the DNA TGTGCCAGCAGCTTGGTAGGAGAAGAGACCCAGTACTTC. It specifies CASSLVGEETQYF.

The CDR3 DNA reads as TGTGCCAGCAGCTTACTAGCGGGGGGGCTAAATACGCAGTATTTT. Encoded protein: CASSLLAGGLNTQYF. The V gene is TRBV7-9, the J gene TRBJ2-3; 12 nucleotides agree with TRBD2. The CDR3 extends over 15 amino acids. CDR1 and CDR2 from the germline V gene are SEHNR and FQNEAQ (reference sequence). With 2 bases clipped from V and 7 bases from J, the junction kept 4 bases outside the gene matches.

This chain links TRBV15 with TRBJ1-1, with 9 nucleotides matching TRBD1. The CDR3 sequence is 12 residues long. Germline V lookup: CDR1 LNHNV, CDR2 YYDKDF (reference sequence). Losses at the gene ends were 8 bases for V and 8 bases for J; bases not matched to a gene: 6. The CDR3 sequence: CATDKGTGEAFF. CDR3 nucleotides: TGTGCCACCGACAAAGGGACAGGGGAAGCTTTCTTT.

V usage is TRBV12-5 and J usage is TRBJ1-2, with a tentative D call TRBD1 (6 bases). Trimming removed 0 bases at V and 8 bases at J, with 16 bases between. The CDR3 contains 15 residues. Germline CDR1 LGHNT, CDR2 FRNRAP. CDR3 loop: CASGLVAGESFGYTF. The CDR3 bases are TGTGCTAGTGGTTTGGTGGCAGGGGAGTCATTCGGCTACACCTTC.